This is a list of T cell receptor beta chains from one sample in a study of tumor-infiltrating lymphocytes in primary liver carcinoma. TCRdb called the multiplex PCR reads again in MiXCR, with one record for every CDR3 protein. The data contain approximately 330,000 distinct CDR3 sequences, 65% of them singletons. Sequenced material: peripheral blood. These receptors originate from a man aged 40-50 years with primary liver carcinoma and hepatitis B virus infection. CDR3s include the opening cysteine and the closing phenylalanine or tryptophan. A D gene is named only where the DNA matches it firmly. Some rows have no size entry. The others give once, few or many, or a class for an expanded clone.

14	once	TRBV6-5	NA	TRBJ2-7	TGTGCCAGTAGCGACAGTGGGCTCTCCTACGAACAGTACTTC	CASSDSGLSYEQYF
15	NA	TRBV11-1	NA	TRBJ2-7	TGTGCCAGCAGCGGGCTGGAGGGCTCGTCATACGATCAGTACTTC	CASSGLEGSSYDQYF
13	many	TRBV29-1	TRBD2	TRBJ2-7	TGCAGCGTTGGGATAGGGAGGGCAGGCGAGCAGTACTTC	CSVGIGRAGEQYF
15	NA	TRBV5-4	NA	TRBJ1-1	TGTGCCAGCAGCCCACAAACAGGGTTGAGCGCTGAAGCTTTCTTT	CASSPQTGLSAEAFF
13	NA	TRBV4-1	NA	TRBJ1-2	TGCGCTAGCAGCCAAGATTGGGCCTATGACTACACCTTC	CASSQDWAYDYTF
12	NA	TRBV28	NA	TRBJ1-5	TGTGCCAGCAGTTTTTCACGACAGGCCCAGCATTTT	CASSFSRQAQHF
14	once	TRBV5-8	NA	TRBJ2-3	TGTGCGCTTGGAGGGGGTTTAGGCACAGATACGCAGTATTTT	CALGGGLGTDTQYF
12	many	TRBV6-6	NA	TRBJ2-1	TGTGCCAGCAGCAGGGAAATGTTAGAGCAGTTCTTC	CASSREMLEQFF
17	NA	TRBV11-2	NA	TRBJ2-2	TGTGGCAGCAGCTTAGTCCTTTGGACGGACAACACCGGGGAGCTGTTTTTT	CGSSLVLWTDNTGELFF
13	once	TRBV29-1	NA	TRBJ2-5	TGCAGCGTGAAGGGACGGCTCCAAGAGACACAGCACTTC	CSVKGRLQETQHF
15	NA	TRBV7-9	NA	TRBJ2-3	TGTGCCAGCAGCTCACCCCGTCCCAGCACAGATACGCAGTATTTT	CASSSPRPSTDTQYF
17	NA	TRBV11-1	TRBD2	TRBJ2-1	TGTGCCAGCAGCAGTCGACTAGCAGGAGGAGTATACAATGAGCAGTTCTTC	CASSSRLAGGVYNEQFF
14	NA	TRBV10-3	NA	TRBJ2-7	TGTGCCACCCAGCCCGGCACGCTGATCTACGAGCTGTACTTC	CATQPGTLIYELYF
13	NA	TRBV11-2	NA	TRBJ2-7	TGTGCCAGCAGCCGGGACGGTTTCTACGAGCCGTACTTC	CASSRDGFYEPYF
12	NA	TRBV30	NA	TRBJ2-3	TGTTCCTGGAGGCAGGGGTGGAATACGCAGTATTTT	CSWRQGWNTQYF
15	NA	TRBV5-5	NA	TRBJ1-2	TGTGCCAGCAGCTTGGAGCCGGGATGGAACTATGGCTACACCTTC	CASSLEPGWNYGYTF
17	NA	TRBV11-3	NA	TRBJ2-1	TGTGCCAGCGGCTTAGAGTGGCAGTTTACCCAGGTCGATGAGCAGTTCTTC	CASGLEWQFTQVDEQFF
14	NA	TRBV5-6	NA	TRBJ2-1	TGTGCCACCAGCTTGAATAGCCCGAACAATGAGCAGTTCTTC	CATSLNSPNNEQFF
14	many	TRBV29-1	NA	TRBJ2-1	TGCAGCGTTACCTTACCGGCCGTATACAATGAGCAGTTCTTC	CSVTLPAVYNEQFF
13	NA	TRBV5-6	NA	TRBJ1-1	TGTGCCAGCACCATCGGGGGGGACACTGAAGCTTTCTTT	CASTIGGDTEAFF
13	NA	TRBV11-2	NA	TRBJ2-2	TGTGCCAGCAGCTTAGATAGGACTGGGAAGCTGTTTTTT	CASSLDRTGKLFF
16	many	TRBV10-3	NA	TRBJ2-3	TGTGCCATCAGTGAATCCCCAGGGGGGAGCACAGATACGCAGTATTTT	CAISESPGGSTDTQYF
15	NA	TRBV11-1	NA	TRBJ2-3	TGTGCCAGCAGCGAAGGCAGGGCTTCGACAGATACGCAGTATTTT	CASSEGRASTDTQYF